One sample yielded the 21 T cell receptor beta chains listed below, sequenced in a study of molecular identifiers for immune sequencing clone quantification. MiXCR, run by TCRdb on the PCR reads, gives a single entry per CDR3 protein. The table records around 470,000 distinct CDR3 sequences, roughly 26% of them present only once. Sequencing was done on a sample of naive CD8+ T cells from blood, with Jurkat cell RNA spiked in. Stated subset: FACS-sorted CD8+CD4-CCR7+CD45RA+ naive T cells. The receptor source for this set is a human donor in good health. Some libraries in this study had Jurkat cell RNA spiked in.

This clonotype came up a few times. No DNA is shown, since the ends of the CDR3 on it are uncertain; the CDR3 is the one TCRdb lists. The chain recombines TRBV21-1 with TRBJ2-2; TRBD2 reflects the table's D call only, with no check against the DNA. TRBV21-1 constitutes a pseudogene. The CDR3 is 18 residues long, counting both termini. CDR3 region: CASSKKNVGLGTTGELFF.

A remark on this clonotype: A much larger clone is a single base away; this may be a read error. This chain joins TRBV29-1 and TRBJ1-1; 7 bases are shared with TRBD1. Germline CDR1 is SQVTM and CDR2 is ANQGSEA. The CDR3 length is 12 residues. After removal of 6 bases from V and 4 bases from J, the junction contained 5 bases not matched to a gene. CDR3 amino acids: CSVYQGGTEAFF. CDR3 bases: TGCAGCGTATACCAGGGGGGCACTGAAGCTTTCTTT. The full variable domain, in which reference TRBV29-1 and TRBJ1-1 provide the parts outside the CDR3, is SAVISQKPSRDICQRGTSLTIQCQVDSQVTMMFWYRQQPGQSLTLIATANQGSEATYESGFVIDKFPISRPNLTFSTLTVSNMSPEDSSIYLCSVYQGGTEAFFGQGTRLTVV.

This clonotype was recorded many times. The chain has TRBV2 and TRBJ2-3; no clear D gene. The CDR3 length is 15 residues. Germline V gene sequence: CDR1 SNHLY, CDR2 FYNNEI. V lost 2 bases to trimming and J lost 2 bases, with 11 bases between them. The CDR3 coding sequence is TGTGCCAGCAGTGAACAGGCCCCCCCCACAGATACGCAGTATTTT. Encoded protein: CASSEQAPPTDTQYF.

The gene calls are TRBV20-1 and TRBJ1-6; D possibly corresponds to TRBD1 (6 bases). This CDR3 region has 17 residues. V lost 6 bases to trimming and J lost 10 bases, with 28 bases between them. CDR1 is DFQATT and CDR2 is SNEGSKA in the germline V gene (reference sequence). The CDR3 here is CSASEMDGGLSGSPLHF. DNA for the CDR3: TGCAGTGCCTCAGAAATGGACGGGGGGCTTTCAGGGTCACCCCTCCACTTT.

This clonotype was seen more than once but under ten times. The chain has TRBV12-3 or TRBV12-4 and TRBJ2-4, with TRBD2 as a possible D gene (6 bases). The CDR3 covers 18 residues. The V end was cut by 4 bases, the J end by 6 bases, with 25 bases between. For the CDR3, the DNA is TGTGCCAGCAGTTCGAATACACTTAGGGGACTCCCGACAAACATTCAGTACTTC. Residues: CASSSNTLRGLPTNIQYF.

As for this clonotype: One end of the junction does not line up with germline, which may come from a read error. The V and J genes are TRBV12-3 or TRBV12-4 and TRBJ2-3; 10 nucleotides align to TRBD1. The CDR3 runs to 14 residues. The CDR3 DNA reads as TGTACCAGTCATTTCGGACAGGGGGATGATACGCAGTATTTT. It yields the protein CTSHFGQGDDTQYF.

This clonotype came up a few times. The V gene is TRBV3-1, the J gene TRBJ2-2; 11 bases map to TRBD2. The CDR3 is 15 residues long. Trimming took 2 bases from V and 7 from J; bases not matched to a gene: 3. Looked up from germline, CDR1 is LGHDT and CDR2 is YNNKEL (reference sequence). CDR3 in amino acids: CASSQSGTSGGELFF. The CDR3 nucleotides read TGTGCCAGCAGCCAATCCGGGACTAGCGGCGGGGAGCTGTTTTTT.

This clonotype was recorded many times. The rearrangement joins TRBV12-3 or TRBV12-4 to TRBJ1-1; 11 bases line up with TRBD1. V was pared by 2 bases and J by 8 bases, with 1 base of the junction left unmatched. There are 13 residues in the CDR3. CDR3 sequence: CASSLRDRGEAFF. CDR3 DNA sequence: TGTGCCAGCAGTTTACGGGACAGGGGGGAAGCTTTCTTT.

With regard to this clonotype: A much larger clone sits a single nucleotide away, making a read error possible. V is TRBV7-6 and J is TRBJ2-7; 9 nucleotides align to TRBD2. CDR3 length equals 14 residues. CDR1 and CDR2 from the germline V gene are SGHVS and FNYEAQ. The J segment lost 4 bases and the V segment lost 6 bases, leaving 7 bases of the junction unmatched. The chain's CDR3 is CASSWGTSWYEQYF. The CDR3 coding sequence is TGTGCCAGCAGTTGGGGGACTAGCTGGTACGAGCAGTACTTC.

This clonotype was detected ten times or more. V gene TRBV4-3 combines with J gene TRBJ2-3; D possibly corresponds to TRBD1 (6 bases). Trimming took off 3 bases at V and 0 bases at J, with 10 bases between the two ends. Germline V gives CDR1 LGHNA, CDR2 YSLEER. This CDR3 has 15 residues. The CDR3 bases are TGCGCCAGCAGCCAGAGAGACAGGAGCACAGATACGCAGTATTTT. Translated, it gives CASSQRDRSTDTQYF.

This clonotype was observed at least ten times. The chain recombines TRBV6-2 or TRBV6-3 with TRBJ1-5, with TRBD1 identical over 8 bases. The CDR3 has 17 amino acids. Germline trimming cut 3 bases from V and 3 bases from J; bases unmatched to any gene: 10. Germline CDR1 reads MNHEY; CDR2 reads SVGEGT. The DNA of the CDR3 is TGTGCCAGCAGTTATACTACCGGGACAGGCGTCAATCAGCCCCAGCATTTT. It translates to CASSYTTGTGVNQPQHF.

The chain links TRBV20-1 to TRBJ1-1; 8 nucleotides match TRBD1. The germline V gene has CDR1 DFQATT and CDR2 SNEGSKA (reference sequence). The ends lost 6 bases at V and 5 bases at J; junction bases unmatched: 11. The CDR3 is 14 amino acids. The CDR3 protein is CSAPNGQGGTEAFF. The DNA for the CDR3 is TGCAGTGCCCCAAATGGACAGGGAGGGACTGAAGCTTTCTTT.

In this sample, this clonotype turned up a few times. The chain employs TRBV30 and TRBJ1-1; 8 nucleotides agree with TRBD1. Germline V CDR1 and CDR2: GTSNPN, SVGIG (reference sequence). The V and J ends lost 6 bases and 4 bases, in that order; junction bases with no gene match: 7. This CDR3 contains 13 residues. Here the CDR3 reads CACTGGISTEAFF. The DNA of the CDR3 is TGTGCCTGTACAGGGGGTATAAGCACTGAAGCTTTCTTT. Based on the CDR3 plus reference TRBV30 and TRBJ1-1, the full variable domain is SQTIHQWPATLVQPVGSPLSLECTVEGTSNPNLYWYRQAAGRGLQLLFYSVGIGQISSEVPQNLSASRPQDRQFILSSKKLLLSDSGFYLCACTGGISTEAFFGQGTRLTVV.

The rearrangement links TRBV7-9 to TRBJ1-2; no reliable D call. V was trimmed by 4 bases and J by 4 bases, leaving 13 bases between them. This CDR3 spans 14 amino acids. Looked up from germline, CDR1 is SEHNR and CDR2 is FQNEAQ (reference sequence). Here the CDR3 reads CASSSLPFAYGYTF. DNA for the CDR3: TGTGCCAGCAGCTCCCTCCCGTTCGCCTATGGCTACACCTTC.

The V call is TRBV6-5, the J call TRBJ1-1, with D perhaps matching TRBD1 (6 bases). CDR3 size: 15 residues. V lost 3 bases and J lost 2, with 13 bases in between. Germline V gives CDR1 MNHEY, CDR2 SVGAGI. DNA of the CDR3: TGTGCCAGCAGTTATGGGTCACAGGGTAACACTGAAGCTTTCTTT. Amino acid sequence: CASSYGSQGNTEAFF.

This clonotype came up a few times. The V call is TRBV5-4, the J call TRBJ1-6; tentatively, D is TRBD1 (5 bases). Trimming shortened V by 4 bases and J by 6 bases, and 17 bases separated the two germline ends. The CDR3 covers 16 residues. From germline, CDR1 is SGHNT and CDR2 YYREEE (reference sequence). The DNA for the CDR3 is TGTGCCAGCAGCCTGTTGAGGGGCGCCTTTAATTCACCCCTCCACTTT. Translated, it gives CASSLLRGAFNSPLHF.

This sequence joins TRBV7-9 and TRBJ1-2; 8 bases match TRBD1. Germline CDR1 and CDR2: SEHNR and FQNEAQ (reference sequence). The CDR3 consists of 14 residues. J lost 4 bases, V lost 2 bases, and 3 bases had no gene match. This chain's CDR3 is CASSLPGQAYGYTF. The CDR3 region has the DNA TGTGCCAGCAGCTTACCGGGACAGGCCTATGGCTACACCTTC.

Worth noting for this clonotype: A much larger clone lies one base from this, so it may be a read error. This sequence joins TRBV9 and TRBJ1-1; weak D call: TRBD1 (6 bases). The CDR3 loop spans 14 amino acids. Germline V lookup: CDR1 SGDLS, CDR2 YYNGEE. The ends were cut back, 7 bases at V and 6 bases at J, with 19 bases in the middle. CDR3 sequence: CASGLTGGEAEAFF. For the CDR3, the DNA is TGTGCCAGCGGCCTGACCGGGGGCGAGGCTGAAGCTTTCTTT.

The chain is built from TRBV9 and TRBJ1-1; D is undetermined. This CDR3 has 13 residues. The germline gives CDR1 SGDLS, CDR2 YYNGEE. V was cut by 4 bases and J by 1 base, with 8 bases left in between. The CDR3 reads CASSYDANTEAFF. CDR3 nucleotides: TGTGCCAGCAGCTATGACGCGAACACTGAAGCTTTCTTT.

This clonotype was found a few times. This chain links TRBV9 with TRBJ1-4; D remains ambiguous. Germline-derived CDR1 and CDR2 are SGDLS and YYNGEE. The length of the CDR3 is 15 residues. V lost 4 bases and J lost 0, with 10 bases in between. CDR3 bases: TGTGCCAGCAGCAGAAGACACGCAACTAATGAAAAACTGTTTTTT. Residues: CASSRRHATNEKLFF.

This clonotype has a handful of counts. J is TRBJ1-2 and V is TRBV30; weak D call: TRBD1 (5 bases). With 4 bases removed from V and 1 base from J, the gap between germline ends came to 7 bases. Germline CDR1 and CDR2: GTSNPN and SVGIG (reference sequence). The CDR3 totals 12 residues. This CDR3 reads CAWTGNNYGYTF. For the CDR3, the DNA is TGTGCCTGGACAGGGAATAACTATGGCTACACCTTC.